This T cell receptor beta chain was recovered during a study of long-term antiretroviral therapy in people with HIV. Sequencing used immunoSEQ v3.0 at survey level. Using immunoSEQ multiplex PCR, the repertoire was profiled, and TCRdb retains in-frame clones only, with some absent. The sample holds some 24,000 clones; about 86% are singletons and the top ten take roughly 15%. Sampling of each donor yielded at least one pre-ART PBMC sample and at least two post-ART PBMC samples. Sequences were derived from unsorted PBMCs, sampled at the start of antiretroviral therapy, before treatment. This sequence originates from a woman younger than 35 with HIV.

The CDR3 DNA is TGCGCCAGCAGCTTTACCAGGGAGGGCTACGAGCAGTACTTC. This translates into CASSFTREGYEQYF. This chain joins TRBV5-1 and TRBJ2-7; TRBD2 aligns across 7 bases. Trimming at V came to 2 bases and at J to 3 bases, leaving 5 bases not matched to a gene. CDR1 and CDR2 (germline): SGHRS, YFSETQ. The CDR3 sequence is 14 residues long.